These 26 T cell receptor beta chains originate from one sample sequenced in a study of T cells after yellow fever vaccination. One entry per CDR3 protein, called by TCRdb with MiXCR from the 5' RACE reads. The sample has 250,000 or so distinct CDR3 sequences, around 7% seen once. Sequencing used CD4+ T cells sorted from PBMCs, obtained 15 days after the yellow fever booster vaccination. The receptors come from a man aged 25 to 40 who received the YFV17D yellow fever vaccine.

In this sample, this clonotype turned up a few times. The gene calls are TRBV5-6 and TRBJ1-2; TRBD1 matches 9 bases. Germline-derived CDR1 and CDR2 are SGHDT and YYEEEE. With V trimmed by 3 bases and J by 3 bases, 6 bases remained unmatched. The CDR3 contains 15 residues. This chain's CDR3 is CASSYRDRVYYGYTF. CDR3 DNA sequence: TGTGCCAGCAGCTACCGGGACAGGGTTTACTATGGCTACACCTTC.

The chain has TRBV7-2 and TRBJ2-3, with D possibly TRBD1 on 5 matching bases. CDR1 is SGHTA, CDR2 FQGNSA, per germline. The V and J ends lost 4 bases and 4 bases respectively, with 9 bases between them. The CDR3 totals 13 residues. The DNA for the CDR3 is TGTGCCAGCAGCTCAGTCAGGGCAGATACGCAGTATTTT. Its translation: CASSSVRADTQYF.

The chain combines TRBV19 with TRBJ1-6; D is uncertain. Germline CDR1 is LNHDA and CDR2 is SQIVND (reference sequence). There are 13 residues in the CDR3. The V end was cut by 0 bases, the J end by 7 bases, with 4 bases between. CDR3 protein: CASSIEGNSPLHF. The DNA of the CDR3 is TGTGCCAGTAGTATAGAAGGAAATTCACCCCTCCACTTT.

This clonotype was picked up a small number of times. The V call is TRBV20-1, the J call TRBJ1-2, with no clear D. The CDR3 contains 10 residues. The germline V gene encodes CDR1 DFQATT and CDR2 SNEGSKA (reference sequence). Trimming took off 3 bases at V and 7 bases at J, with 6 bases between the two ends. Here the CDR3 reads CSARDFGYTF. CDR3 bases: TGCAGTGCTAGGGACTTTGGCTACACCTTC.

This clonotype was seen a few times. The chain has TRBV12-3 or TRBV12-4 and TRBJ1-1; weak D call: TRBD1 (6 bases). The CDR3 length is 13 residues. The ends were cut back, 6 bases at V and 5 bases at J, with 13 bases in the middle. This chain's CDR3 is CASRSTGNTEAFF. The CDR3 DNA follows: TGTGCCAGCAGATCTACAGGGAATACTGAAGCTTTCTTT.

This clonotype appeared many times. The chain links TRBV19 to TRBJ2-7; the match to TRBD2 covers 11 bases. CDR1 is LNHDA, CDR2 SQIVND, per germline (reference sequence). V was clipped by 6 bases and J by 7 bases; unmatched bases: 11. This CDR3 region has 15 residues. The CDR3 DNA reads as TGTGCCAGTAGCAGATCAGGACTAGCGGGTGGGGAGCAGTACTTC. The encoded protein is CASSRSGLAGGEQYF.

J is TRBJ2-7 and V is TRBV7-6; D possibly matches TRBD1 or TRBD2 (5 bases each). CDR1 SGHVS and CDR2 FNYEAQ come from the germline V gene. The length of the CDR3 is 16 residues. V was pared by 0 bases and J by 5 bases, with 17 bases between. CDR3 loop: CASSLAGPNLPNEQYF. In nucleotides, the CDR3 is TGTGCCAGCAGCTTAGCGGGACCTAACCTTCCCAACGAGCAGTACTTC.

Only a few counts were recorded for this clonotype. The genes are TRBV7-2 and TRBJ2-7; no clear D gene. The V gene's germline CDR1 is SGHTA and CDR2 FQGNSA. Trimming removed 1 base at V and 5 bases at J, with 6 bases between. This CDR3 comprises 12 residues. CDR3 protein: CASSLVTNEQYF. The CDR3, as DNA: TGTGCCAGCAGCTTAGTAACCAACGAGCAGTACTTC.

V and J are TRBV5-1 and TRBJ2-3; 9 nucleotides align to TRBD1. Germline assignment: CDR1 SGHRS and CDR2 YFSETQ. The CDR3 covers 15 residues. Trimming cost V 5 bases and J 1 base; bases outside gene matches: 5. The DNA for the CDR3 is TGCGCCAGCAGAACGGACAGGGGCGGCACAGATACGCAGTATTTT. It codes for CASRTDRGGTDTQYF.

This clonotype was counted ten times or more. The chain employs TRBV2 and TRBJ1-6; tentatively, D is TRBD1 (6 bases). CDR1 and CDR2 from the germline V gene are SNHLY and FYNNEI. CDR3 length equals 16 residues. V gave up 5 bases and J gave up 9 bases, with 20 bases separating them. CDR3: CASSLNREQQSSPLHF. The CDR3 DNA reads TGTGCCAGCAGTCTAAACAGGGAACAACAGAGTTCACCCCTCCACTTT.

This clonotype turned up a few times. The J gene is TRBJ1-2, the V gene TRBV15; tentative D call: TRBD1 (6 bases). Trimming stripped 6 bases from V and 6 bases from J, with 20 bases between. Germline V gene sequence: CDR1 LNHNV, CDR2 YYDKDF (reference sequence). CDR3 length: 15 amino acids. CDR3 residues: CATSVRDTPGHGYTF. In DNA form, the CDR3 reads TGTGCCACCAGTGTTCGGGACACACCTGGTCATGGCTACACCTTC.

This chain joins TRBV7-2 and TRBJ2-5; the D gene is possibly TRBD1 (6 bases). V lost 6 bases, J lost 5 bases, and 13 bases lay in between. The CDR3 runs 13 residues. Germline V gene data show CDR1 as SGHTA and CDR2 as FQGNSA. CDR3 residues: CASRRGQGETQYF. The CDR3, as DNA: TGTGCCAGCAGACGGGGACAAGGGGAGACCCAGTACTTC.

The CDR3 DNA follows: TGTGCCAGTAGTACCACTTTCGCAGATACGCAGTATTTT. This encodes CASSTTFADTQYF. J is TRBJ2-3 and V is TRBV19, with D hard to call. Per germline, CDR1 LNHDA and CDR2 SQIVND (reference sequence). V dropped 4 bases and J dropped 4 bases, with 9 bases sitting between them. The CDR3 has 13 amino acids.

The V gene is TRBV12-3 or TRBV12-4, the J gene TRBJ2-1; weak D call: TRBD2 (5 bases). There are 15 residues in the CDR3. With 6 bases removed from V and 4 bases from J, the gap between germline ends came to 16 bases. DNA for the CDR3: TGTGCCAGCAGCATGGGCCAGCGGAGGTACAATGAGCAGTTCTTC. Its protein product is CASSMGQRRYNEQFF.

In DNA form, the CDR3 reads TGTGCCAGCAGCTTAGCGGCTTCTGGGGCCAACGTCCTGACTTTC. Translation gives CASSLAASGANVLTF. The gene calls are TRBV7-9 and TRBJ2-6; D is uncertain. Germline loops: CDR1 SEHNR, CDR2 FQNEAQ (reference sequence). V dropped 0 bases and J dropped 1 base, with 4 bases sitting between them. The CDR3 consists of 15 residues.

At least ten counts were recorded for this clonotype. The J gene is TRBJ1-1, the V gene TRBV5-1; 7 bases match TRBD1. Germline CDR1 and CDR2: SGHRS and YFSETQ. V trimming: 0 bases; J trimming: 5 bases; junction bases outside the gene matches: 4. The CDR3 consists of 14 residues. CDR3 in DNA: TGCGCCAGCAGCTTGGGAGAACAGGGGACTGAAGCTTTCTTT. This codes for CASSLGEQGTEAFF.

The genes are TRBV6-1 and TRBJ2-2; D unresolved. V was shortened by 2 bases and J by 6 bases, with 7 bases between the two germline ends. Per the germline V gene, CDR1 is MNHNS and CDR2 is SASEGT. The CDR3 sequence is 13 residues long. CDR3 sequence: CASSERVAGELFF. In DNA, the CDR3 is TGTGCCAGCAGTGAAAGGGTAGCCGGGGAGCTGTTTTTT.

There are many counts of this clonotype. V and J are TRBV24-1 and TRBJ1-2; D unclear. The CDR3 totals 14 residues. The germline CDR1 and CDR2 sequences are KGHDR and SFDVKD. V was pared by 6 bases and J by 2 bases, with 12 bases between. The CDR3 coding sequence is TGTGCCACCAGTTCGCCAGGAGGAAACTATGGCTACACCTTC. Translation gives CATSSPGGNYGYTF.

The rearrangement links TRBV6-1 to TRBJ2-1; a possible D gene is TRBD2 (5 bases). CDR1 and CDR2 (germline): MNHNS, SASEGT. Between the trimmed V and J ends, which lost 9 bases and 2 bases, there was a span of 17 bases. The CDR3 totals 15 residues. The CDR3 DNA is TGTGCCAGTCGGGGAAGCCTACACCCCTACAATGAGCAGTTCTTC. As protein: CASRGSLHPYNEQFF.

This clonotype showed up just a few times. The V and J genes are TRBV7-9 and TRBJ2-7; 9 nucleotides align to TRBD1. The trim removed 5 bases at V and 5 bases at J, leaving 7 bases unmatched. The CDR3 runs 14 residues. Looked up from germline, CDR1 is SEHNR and CDR2 is FQNEAQ (reference sequence). The CDR3, as DNA: TGTGCCAGCAGCGAGACAGGGGGAGGGGACGAGCAGTACTTC. Protein sequence: CASSETGGGDEQYF.

The chain recombines TRBV6-5 with TRBJ2-2; 7 nucleotides agree with TRBD2. Germline V CDR1 and CDR2: MNHEY, SVGAGI. This CDR3 comprises 18 residues. The V gene end was trimmed by 5 bases and the J gene end by 0 bases; junction bases not matched to a gene: 12. The CDR3 nucleotides read TGTGCCAGCAGTCCCGTTCGGGGGAGGGCCACGAACACCGGGGAGCTGTTTTTT. Its protein product is CASSPVRGRATNTGELFF.

This clonotype occurred a few times. The rearrangement links TRBV29-1 to TRBJ2-1; D unclear. The CDR3 spans 11 residues. Per the germline V gene, CDR1 is SQVTM and CDR2 is ANQGSEA. Between the trimmed V and J ends, which lost 3 bases and 3 bases, there was a span of 3 bases. The CDR3 region is CSVDDYNEQFF. DNA of the CDR3: TGCAGCGTTGATGACTACAATGAGCAGTTCTTC.

This clonotype was counted at least ten times. The rearrangement joins TRBV7-6 to TRBJ2-1; D is uncertain. Trimming shortened V by 5 bases and J by 0 bases, and 14 bases separated the two germline ends. Looked up from germline, CDR1 is SGHVS and CDR2 is FNYEAQ. There are 16 residues in the CDR3. This CDR3 reads CASSPLVQSSYNEQFF. The DNA for the CDR3 is TGTGCCAGCAGCCCTCTAGTACAGAGCTCCTACAATGAGCAGTTCTTC. Based on the CDR3 plus reference TRBV7-6 and TRBJ2-1, the full variable domain is GAGVSQSPRYKVTKRGQDVALRCDPISGHVSLYWYRQALGQGPEFLTYFNYEAQQDKSGLPNDRFSAERPEGSISTLTIQRTEQRDSAMYRCASSPLVQSSYNEQFFGPGTRLTVL.

This chain joins TRBV9 and TRBJ2-1; 8 nucleotides match TRBD2. V was pared by 0 bases and J by 1 base, with 3 bases of the junction left unmatched. CDR3 length: 16 amino acids. Germline assignment: CDR1 SGDLS and CDR2 YYNGEE. The CDR3 DNA reads TGTGCCAGCAGCGTAGGGACTAGCAAGTCCTACAATGAGCAGTTCTTC. Its translation: CASSVGTSKSYNEQFF.

V is TRBV30 and J is TRBJ2-3; no firm D call. Per the germline V gene, CDR1 is GTSNPN and CDR2 is SVGIG (reference sequence). The CDR3 is 13 residues long. The CDR3 DNA sequence: TGTGCGTCAGCCGTCCCTAGCACAGATACGCAGTATTTT. Translation: CASAVPSTDTQYF. The whole variable domain, filled in from reference TRBV30 and TRBJ2-3, reads SQTIHQWPATLVQPVGSPLSLECTVEGTSNPNLYWYRQAAGRGLQLLFYSVGIGQISSEVPQNLSASRPQDRQFILSSKKLLLSDSGFYLCASAVPSTDTQYFGPGTRLTVL.

This clonotype was seen a few times. The V gene is TRBV12-3 or TRBV12-4, the J gene TRBJ2-7; 9 positions agree with TRBD1. Trimming removed 5 bases from V and 3 bases from J; junction bases left unmatched: 5. The CDR3 runs 14 residues. As DNA, the CDR3 is TGTGCCAGCAGTGGGGACAGGGCGAACTACGAGCAGTACTTC. It codes for CASSGDRANYEQYF.